This T cell receptor beta chain was found in a study of blood T cells in healthy people across ages. Study results and limitations: Because sorting was not performed, PBMCs prevented conclusive naive versus antigen-experienced comparison.

It was with a sample-barcoded 5' primer and a J-beta primer mix that a second PCR of roughly 6 to 12 cycles was run. TCRdb reprocessed the 5' RACE reads with MiXCR, giving one entry per CDR3 protein. Among approximately 900,000 distinct CDR3 sequences, 25% to 30% were seen once, and the ten largest hold roughly a tenth. Trimming shortened V by 6 bases and J by 4 bases, and 9 bases separated the two germline ends. The CDR3 is 12 residues long. This clonotype was recorded at least ten times. The antigen remains undetermined. This sample also belongs to another study, concerning T cells of mothers and their children. As that report states: Each child contributed about 3 million TCR beta CDR3 reads, while each mother contributed over 8 million. Whether related or unrelated, pairs show similar shaping of TCR recombination output by thymic selection.

V gene TRBV12-3 or TRBV12-4 combines with J gene TRBJ1-2, with D maybe TRBD1 (6 bases). Sequencing was carried out using blood. The sequence was obtained from a woman in her forties in good health. CDR3 protein: CASSPGVYGYTF. The CDR3, as DNA: TGTGCCAGCAGCCCAGGGGTCTATGGCTACACCTTC.